This T cell receptor beta chain stems from a study of blood T cell repertoires in COVID-19. Study background: COVID-19 samples collected from the United States, Italy and Spain covered acute and convalescent phases. PBMCs, B-cell-depleted T cells, or T cells provided the cDNA or gDNA that made up the material.

Germline values: CDR1 SGHTA, CDR2 FQGTGA. Trimming removed 8 bases at V and 2 bases at J, with 9 bases between. The CDR3 spans 13 residues. Original processing methods: For nucleated cells, counts were estimated from reference gene primer amplification. Measured with immunoSEQ multiplex PCR; TCRdb has only the in-frame clones, and not every one. D and trimming were read from the DNA, whereas the V and J calls and clone size are those reported in that table. The sample holds about 310,000 clones, around 91% seen once. The origin of this receptor is a woman aged 40 to 50 who had recovered from COVID-19. This chain joins TRBV7-3 and TRBJ2-2; D perhaps matches TRBD1 (6 bases). Sequenced material: PBMCs or T cells enriched from blood (not recorded which). CDR3 sequence reads: CASQGTNTGELFF. As DNA, the CDR3 is TGTGCCAGCCAGGGGACAAACACCGGGGAGCTGTTTTTT.